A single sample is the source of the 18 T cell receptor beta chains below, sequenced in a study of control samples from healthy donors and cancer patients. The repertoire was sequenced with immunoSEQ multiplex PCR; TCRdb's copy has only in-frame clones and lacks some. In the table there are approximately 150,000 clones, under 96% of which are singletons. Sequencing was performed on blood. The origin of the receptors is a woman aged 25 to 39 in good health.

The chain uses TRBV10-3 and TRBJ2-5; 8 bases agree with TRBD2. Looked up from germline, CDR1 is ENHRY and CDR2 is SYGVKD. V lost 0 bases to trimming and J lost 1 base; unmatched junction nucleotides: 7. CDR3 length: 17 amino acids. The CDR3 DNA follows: TGTGCCATCAGTGAGTCGACGACTAGCGCCTTCCAAGAGACCCAGTACTTC. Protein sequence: CAISESTTSAFQETQYF.

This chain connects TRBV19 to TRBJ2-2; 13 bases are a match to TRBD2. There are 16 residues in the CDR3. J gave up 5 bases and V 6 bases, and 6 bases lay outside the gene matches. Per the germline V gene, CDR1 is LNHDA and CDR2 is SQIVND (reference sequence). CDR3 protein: CASRLLAGGGTGELFF. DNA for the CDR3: TGTGCCAGTAGGCTACTAGCGGGAGGGGGTACCGGGGAGCTGTTTTTT.

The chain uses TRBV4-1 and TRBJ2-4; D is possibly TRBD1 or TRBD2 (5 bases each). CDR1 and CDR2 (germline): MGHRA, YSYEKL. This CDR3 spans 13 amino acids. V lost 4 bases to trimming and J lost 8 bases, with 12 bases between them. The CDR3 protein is CASSLGGTDIQYF. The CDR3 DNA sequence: TGCGCCAGCAGCCTTGGGGGTACAGACATTCAGTACTTC.

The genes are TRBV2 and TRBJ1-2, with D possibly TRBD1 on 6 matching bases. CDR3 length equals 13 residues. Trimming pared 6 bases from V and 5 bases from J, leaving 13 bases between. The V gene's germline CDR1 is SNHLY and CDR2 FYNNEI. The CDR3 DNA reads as TGTGCCAGCAGGCCAGGGGTTCGGTATGGCTACACCTTC. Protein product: CASRPGVRYGYTF.

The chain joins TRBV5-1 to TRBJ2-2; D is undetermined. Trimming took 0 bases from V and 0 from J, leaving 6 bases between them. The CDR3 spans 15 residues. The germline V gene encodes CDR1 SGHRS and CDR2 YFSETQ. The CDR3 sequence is CASSLEGTNTGELFF. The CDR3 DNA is TGCGCCAGCAGCTTGGAAGGGACGAACACCGGGGAGCTGTTTTTT.

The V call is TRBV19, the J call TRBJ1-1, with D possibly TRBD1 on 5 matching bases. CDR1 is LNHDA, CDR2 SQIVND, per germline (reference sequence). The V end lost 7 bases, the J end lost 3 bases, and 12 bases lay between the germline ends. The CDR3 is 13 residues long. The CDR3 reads CASTVTAYTEAFF. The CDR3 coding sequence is TGTGCCAGTACCGTGACAGCATACACTGAAGCTTTCTTT.

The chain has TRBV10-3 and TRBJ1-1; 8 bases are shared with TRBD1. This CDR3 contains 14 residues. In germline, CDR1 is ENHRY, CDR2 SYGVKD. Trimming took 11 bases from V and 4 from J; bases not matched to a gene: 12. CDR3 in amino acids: CAARDRLVGTEAFF. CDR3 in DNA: TGTGCCGCCCGGGACAGGCTGGTGGGCACTGAAGCTTTCTTT.

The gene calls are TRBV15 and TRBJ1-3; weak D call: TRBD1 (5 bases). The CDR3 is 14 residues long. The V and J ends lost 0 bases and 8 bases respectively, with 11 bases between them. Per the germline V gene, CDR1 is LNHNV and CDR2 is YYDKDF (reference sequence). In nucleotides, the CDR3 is TGTGCCACCAGCAGAGAACAGCGGGGCCACACCATATATTTT. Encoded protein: CATSREQRGHTIYF.

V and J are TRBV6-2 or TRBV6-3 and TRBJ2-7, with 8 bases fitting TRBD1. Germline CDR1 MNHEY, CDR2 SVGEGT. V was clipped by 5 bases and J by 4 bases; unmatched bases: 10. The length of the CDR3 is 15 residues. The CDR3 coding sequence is TGTGCCAGCAGTACCCAGGGGGCGCCCGGATACGAGCAGTACTTC. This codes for CASSTQGAPGYEQYF.

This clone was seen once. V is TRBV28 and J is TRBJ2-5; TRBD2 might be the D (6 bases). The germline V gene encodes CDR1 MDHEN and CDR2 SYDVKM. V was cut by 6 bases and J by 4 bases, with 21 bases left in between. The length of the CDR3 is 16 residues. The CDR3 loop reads CASRDPGSPGRETQYF. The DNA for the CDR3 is TGTGCCAGCAGAGATCCGGGATCCCCCGGGAGAGAGACCCAGTACTTC.

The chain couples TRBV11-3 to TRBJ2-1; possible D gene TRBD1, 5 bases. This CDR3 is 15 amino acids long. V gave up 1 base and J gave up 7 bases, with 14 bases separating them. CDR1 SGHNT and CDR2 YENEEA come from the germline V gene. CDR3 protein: CASSLARATGNEQFF. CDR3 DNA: TGTGCCAGCAGCTTAGCCAGGGCTACCGGTAATGAGCAGTTCTTC.

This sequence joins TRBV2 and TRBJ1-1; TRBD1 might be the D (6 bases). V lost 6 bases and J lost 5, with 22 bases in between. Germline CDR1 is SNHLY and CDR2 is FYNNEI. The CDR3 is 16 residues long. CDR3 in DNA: TGTGCCAGCAGGACATTGGGGGGCCGAAGTAGAACTGAAGCTTTCTTT. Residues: CASRTLGGRSRTEAFF.

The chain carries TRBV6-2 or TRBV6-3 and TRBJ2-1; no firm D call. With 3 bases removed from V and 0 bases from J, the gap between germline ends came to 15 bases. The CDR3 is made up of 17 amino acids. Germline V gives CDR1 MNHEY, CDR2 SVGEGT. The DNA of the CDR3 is TGTGCCAGCAGTTATGAAGACGAAGGGTCCTCCTACAATGAGCAGTTCTTC. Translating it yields CASSYEDEGSSYNEQFF.

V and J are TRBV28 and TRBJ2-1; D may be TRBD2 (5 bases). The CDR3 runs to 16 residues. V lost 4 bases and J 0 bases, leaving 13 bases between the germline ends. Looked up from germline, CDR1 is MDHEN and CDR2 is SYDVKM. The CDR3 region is CASSSPAESSYNEQFF. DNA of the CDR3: TGTGCCAGCAGTTCCCCAGCGGAGAGCTCCTACAATGAGCAGTTCTTC.

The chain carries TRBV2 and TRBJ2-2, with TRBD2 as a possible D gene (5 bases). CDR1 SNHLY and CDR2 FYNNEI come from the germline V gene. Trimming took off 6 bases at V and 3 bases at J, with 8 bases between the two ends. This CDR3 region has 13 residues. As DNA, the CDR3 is TGTGCCAGCAGGGACTTTCACACCGGGGAGCTGTTTTTT. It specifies CASRDFHTGELFF.

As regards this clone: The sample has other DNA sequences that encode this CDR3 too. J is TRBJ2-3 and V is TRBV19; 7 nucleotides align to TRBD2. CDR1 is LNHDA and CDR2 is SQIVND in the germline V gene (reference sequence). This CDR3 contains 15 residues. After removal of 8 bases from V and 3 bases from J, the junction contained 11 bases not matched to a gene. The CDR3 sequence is CASGPSGEGTDTQYF. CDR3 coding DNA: TGTGCCAGTGGCCCTAGCGGAGAGGGGACAGATACGCAGTATTTT.

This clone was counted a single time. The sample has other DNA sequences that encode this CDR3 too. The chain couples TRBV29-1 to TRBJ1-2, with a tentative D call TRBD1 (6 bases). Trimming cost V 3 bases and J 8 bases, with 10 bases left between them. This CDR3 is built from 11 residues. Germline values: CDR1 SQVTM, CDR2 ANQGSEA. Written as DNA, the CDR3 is TGCAGCGTTGACGAACAGGGAGGCTACACCTTC. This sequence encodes CSVDEQGGYTF. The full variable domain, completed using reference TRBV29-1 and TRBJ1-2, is SAVISQKPSRDICQRGTSLTIQCQVDSQVTMMFWYRQQPGQSLTLIATANQGSEATYESGFVIDKFPISRPNLTFSTLTVSNMSPEDSSIYLCSVDEQGGYTFGSGTRLTVV.

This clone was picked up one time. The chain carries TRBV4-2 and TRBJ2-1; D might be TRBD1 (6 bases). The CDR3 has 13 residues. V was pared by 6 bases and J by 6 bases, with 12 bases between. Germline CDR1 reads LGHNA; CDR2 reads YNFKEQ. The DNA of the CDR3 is TGTGCCAGCAGGACAGGTTATGGCAATGAGCAGTTCTTC. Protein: CASRTGYGNEQFF.